The clone carrying this TCR beta chain has a single count. Its antigen is not identified. This sample was taken from a study of blood T cells in healthy people across ages. Overall study findings and caveats: Using unsorted PBMCs precluded a conclusive naive versus antigen-experienced comparison.

The authors ran a second PCR of about 6 to 11 cycles using a sample-barcoded 5' primer and a J-beta primer mix. TCRdb reprocessed the 5' RACE reads with MiXCR, giving one entry per CDR3 protein. Among 1.8 million or so distinct CDR3 sequences listed, around 42% were seen once. Per germline, CDR1 KGHDR and CDR2 SFDVKD. Unmatched junction bases numbered 5, after V lost 3 bases and J lost 2 bases. This CDR3 spans 18 amino acids. Sequencing used blood. This TCR was sampled from a human donor in good health. The genes are TRBV24-1 and TRBJ2-3, with TRBD2 identical over 15 bases. This CDR3 reads CATSDRTSGGASTDTQYF. The CDR3 DNA is TGTGCCACCAGTGATAGGACTAGCGGGGGGGCGTCCACAGATACGCAGTATTTT.